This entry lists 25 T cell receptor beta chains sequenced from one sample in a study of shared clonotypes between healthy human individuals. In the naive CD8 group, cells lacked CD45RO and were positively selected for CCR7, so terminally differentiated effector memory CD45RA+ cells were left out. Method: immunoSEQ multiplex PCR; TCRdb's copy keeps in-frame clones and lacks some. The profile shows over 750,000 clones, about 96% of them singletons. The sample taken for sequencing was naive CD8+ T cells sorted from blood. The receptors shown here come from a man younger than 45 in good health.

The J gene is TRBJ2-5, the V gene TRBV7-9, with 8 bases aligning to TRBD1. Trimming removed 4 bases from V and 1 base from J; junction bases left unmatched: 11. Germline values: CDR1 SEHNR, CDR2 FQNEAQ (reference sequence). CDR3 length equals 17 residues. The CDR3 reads CASSSPDRGRAQETQYF. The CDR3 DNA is TGTGCCAGCAGCTCCCCTGACAGGGGCCGGGCCCAAGAGACCCAGTACTTC.

CDR3 in amino acids: CASSSRTGAYTDTQYF. CDR3 sequence (DNA): TGTGCCAGCAGCTCCAGGACAGGGGCCTACACAGATACGCAGTATTTT. The rearrangement uses TRBV27 and TRBJ2-3; 9 bases fit TRBD1. This CDR3 contains 16 residues. Germline trimming cut 6 bases from V and 2 bases from J; bases unmatched to any gene: 9. Germline V gives CDR1 MNHEY, CDR2 SMNVEV (reference sequence).

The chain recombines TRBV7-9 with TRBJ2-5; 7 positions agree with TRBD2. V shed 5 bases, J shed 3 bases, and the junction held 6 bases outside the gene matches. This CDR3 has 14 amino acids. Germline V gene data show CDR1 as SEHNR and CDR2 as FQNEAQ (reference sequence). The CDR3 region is CASSKGGVEETQYF. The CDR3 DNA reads TGTGCCAGCAGCAAGGGAGGGGTTGAAGAGACCCAGTACTTC. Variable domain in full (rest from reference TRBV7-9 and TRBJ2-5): DTGVSQNPRHKITKRGQNVTFRCDPISEHNRLYWYRQTLGQGPEFLTYFQNEAQLEKSRLLSDRFSAERPKGSFSTLEIQRTEQGDSAMYLCASSKGGVEETQYFGPGTRLLVL.

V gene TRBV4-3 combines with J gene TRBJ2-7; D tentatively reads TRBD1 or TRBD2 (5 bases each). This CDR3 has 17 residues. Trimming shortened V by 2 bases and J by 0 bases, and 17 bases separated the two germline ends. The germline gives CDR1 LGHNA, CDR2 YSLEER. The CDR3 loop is CASSQSRSGTTSYEQYF. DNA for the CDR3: TGCGCCAGCAGCCAAAGCAGGTCCGGGACGACCTCCTACGAGCAGTACTTC.

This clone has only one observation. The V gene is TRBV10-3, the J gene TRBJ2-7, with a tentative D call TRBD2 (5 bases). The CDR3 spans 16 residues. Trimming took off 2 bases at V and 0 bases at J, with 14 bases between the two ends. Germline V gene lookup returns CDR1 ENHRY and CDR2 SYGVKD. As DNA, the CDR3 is TGTGCCATCAGTGAGCAGTCGGGAATGACCTCCTACGAGCAGTACTTC. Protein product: CAISEQSGMTSYEQYF.

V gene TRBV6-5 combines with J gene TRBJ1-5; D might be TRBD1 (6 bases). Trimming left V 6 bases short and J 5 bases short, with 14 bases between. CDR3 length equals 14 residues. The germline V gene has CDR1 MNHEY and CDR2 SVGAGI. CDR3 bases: TGTGCCAGCAGCCGACAGGTCTCTTATCAGCCCCAGCATTTT. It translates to CASSRQVSYQPQHF.

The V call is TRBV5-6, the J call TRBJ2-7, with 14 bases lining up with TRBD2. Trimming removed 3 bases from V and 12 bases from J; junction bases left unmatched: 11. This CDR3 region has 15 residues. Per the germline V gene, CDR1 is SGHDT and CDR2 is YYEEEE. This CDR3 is CASSSAPGLAGEWYF. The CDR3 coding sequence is TGTGCCAGCAGCTCAGCTCCGGGACTAGCGGGAGAATGGTACTTC. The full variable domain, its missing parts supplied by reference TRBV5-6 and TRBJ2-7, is DAGVTQSPTHLIKTRGQQVTLRCSPKSGHDTVSWYQQALGQGPQFIFQYYEEEERQRGNFPDRFSGHQFPNYSSELNVNALLLGDSALYLCASSSAPGLAGEWYFGPGTRLTVT.

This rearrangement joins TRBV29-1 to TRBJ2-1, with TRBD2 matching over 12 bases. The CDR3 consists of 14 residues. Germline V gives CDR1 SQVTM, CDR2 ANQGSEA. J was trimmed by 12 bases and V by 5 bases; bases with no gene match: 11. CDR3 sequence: CSVSLAGGLIGQFF. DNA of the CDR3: TGCAGCGTTAGTCTAGCGGGAGGGCTCATTGGGCAGTTCTTC.

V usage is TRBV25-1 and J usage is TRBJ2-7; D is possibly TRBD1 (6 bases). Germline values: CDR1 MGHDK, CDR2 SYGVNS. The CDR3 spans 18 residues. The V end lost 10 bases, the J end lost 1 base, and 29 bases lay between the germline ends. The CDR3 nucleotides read TGTGCCACCGTCCCCAATCGGGACACCCATTACGAATCCTACGAGCAGTACTTC. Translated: CATVPNRDTHYESYEQYF.

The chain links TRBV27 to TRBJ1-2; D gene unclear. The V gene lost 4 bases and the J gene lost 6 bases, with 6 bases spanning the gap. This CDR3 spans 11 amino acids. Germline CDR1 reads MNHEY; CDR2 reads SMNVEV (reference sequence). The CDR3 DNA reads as TGTGCCAGCAGTTCCGAGAATGGCTACACCTTC. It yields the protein CASSSENGYTF.

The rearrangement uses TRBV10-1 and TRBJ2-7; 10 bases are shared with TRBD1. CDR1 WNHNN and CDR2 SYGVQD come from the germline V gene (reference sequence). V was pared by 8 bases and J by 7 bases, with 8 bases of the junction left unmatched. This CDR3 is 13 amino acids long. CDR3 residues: CASGDRGRGEQYF. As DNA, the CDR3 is TGCGCCAGCGGGGACAGGGGCAGAGGGGAGCAGTACTTC.

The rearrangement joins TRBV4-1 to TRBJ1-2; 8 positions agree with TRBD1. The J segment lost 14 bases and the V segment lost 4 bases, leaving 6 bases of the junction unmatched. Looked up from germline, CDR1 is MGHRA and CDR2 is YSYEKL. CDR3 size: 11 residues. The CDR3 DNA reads TGCGCCAGCAGCCTGGACAGGGATTTAACCTTC. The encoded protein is CASSLDRDLTF.

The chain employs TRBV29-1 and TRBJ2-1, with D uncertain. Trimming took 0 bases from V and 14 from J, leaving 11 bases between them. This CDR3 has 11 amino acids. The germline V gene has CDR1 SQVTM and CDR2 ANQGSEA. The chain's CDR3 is CSVEDPPSKFF. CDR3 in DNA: TGCAGCGTTGAAGATCCCCCTTCGAAGTTCTTC.

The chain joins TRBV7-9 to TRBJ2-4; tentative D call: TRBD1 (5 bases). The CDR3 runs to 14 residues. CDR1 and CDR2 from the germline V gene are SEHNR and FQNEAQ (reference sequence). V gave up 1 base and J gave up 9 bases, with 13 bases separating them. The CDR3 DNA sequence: TGTGCCAGCAGCTTAGGGACACTTCGCGGCATTCAGTACTTC. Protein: CASSLGTLRGIQYF.

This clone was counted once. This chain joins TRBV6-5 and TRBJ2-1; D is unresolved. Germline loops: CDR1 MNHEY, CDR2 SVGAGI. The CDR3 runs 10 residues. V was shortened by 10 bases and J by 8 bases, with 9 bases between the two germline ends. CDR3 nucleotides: TGTGCCACCGGCCGAGATGAGCAGTTCTTC. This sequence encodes CATGRDEQFF.

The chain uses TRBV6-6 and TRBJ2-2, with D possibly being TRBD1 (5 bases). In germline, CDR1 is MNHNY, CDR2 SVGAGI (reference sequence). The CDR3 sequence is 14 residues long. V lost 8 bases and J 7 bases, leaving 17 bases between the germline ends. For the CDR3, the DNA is TGTGCCAGCGGGGATTCAGGGTCCCACGGGGAGCTGTTTTTT. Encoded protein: CASGDSGSHGELFF.

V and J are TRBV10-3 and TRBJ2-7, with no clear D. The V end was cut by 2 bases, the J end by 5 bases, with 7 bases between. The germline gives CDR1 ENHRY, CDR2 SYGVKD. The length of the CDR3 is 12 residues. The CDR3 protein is CAISEGLDEQYF. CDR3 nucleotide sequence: TGTGCCATCAGTGAGGGGCTCGACGAGCAGTACTTC.

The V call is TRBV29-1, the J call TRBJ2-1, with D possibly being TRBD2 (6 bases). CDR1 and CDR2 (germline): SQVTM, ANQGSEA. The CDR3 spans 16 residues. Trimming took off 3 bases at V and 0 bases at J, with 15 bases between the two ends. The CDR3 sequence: CSVEVLAGPSYNEQFF. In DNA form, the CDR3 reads TGCAGCGTTGAGGTCCTGGCGGGACCCTCCTACAATGAGCAGTTCTTC.

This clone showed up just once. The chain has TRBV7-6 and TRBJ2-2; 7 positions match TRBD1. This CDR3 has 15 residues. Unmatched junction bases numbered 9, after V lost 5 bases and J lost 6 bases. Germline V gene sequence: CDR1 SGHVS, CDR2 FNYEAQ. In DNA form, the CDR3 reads TGTGCCAGCAGCCCTACTCCCGACAGGGCCGGGGAGCTGTTTTTT. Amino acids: CASSPTPDRAGELFF.

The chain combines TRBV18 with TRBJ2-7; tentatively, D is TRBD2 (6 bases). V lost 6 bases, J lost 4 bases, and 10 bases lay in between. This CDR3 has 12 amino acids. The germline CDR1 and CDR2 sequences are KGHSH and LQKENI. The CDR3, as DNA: TGTGCCAGCTCTCAGACTAGTTACGAGCAGTACTTC. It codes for CASSQTSYEQYF. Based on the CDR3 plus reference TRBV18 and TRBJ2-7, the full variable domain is NAGVMQNPRHLVRRRGQEARLRCSPMKGHSHVYWYRQLPEEGLKFMVYLQKENIIDESGMPKERFSAEFPKEGPSILRIQQVVRGDSAAYFCASSQTSYEQYFGPGTRLTVT.

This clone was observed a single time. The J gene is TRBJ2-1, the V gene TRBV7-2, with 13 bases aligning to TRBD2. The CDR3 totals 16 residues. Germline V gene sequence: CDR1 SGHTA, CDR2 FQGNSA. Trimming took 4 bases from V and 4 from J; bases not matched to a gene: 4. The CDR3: CASSSRGLAGYNEQFF. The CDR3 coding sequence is TGTGCCAGCAGCTCAAGGGGACTAGCGGGATACAATGAGCAGTTCTTC.

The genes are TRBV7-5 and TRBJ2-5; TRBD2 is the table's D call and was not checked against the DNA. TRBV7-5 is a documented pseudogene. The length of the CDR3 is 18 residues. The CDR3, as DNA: TGTGTCAGAAGCCAACTCCCGGGGGTTGCGGGCCAACAAGAGACCCAGTACTTC. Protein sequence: CVRSQLPGVAGQQETQYF.

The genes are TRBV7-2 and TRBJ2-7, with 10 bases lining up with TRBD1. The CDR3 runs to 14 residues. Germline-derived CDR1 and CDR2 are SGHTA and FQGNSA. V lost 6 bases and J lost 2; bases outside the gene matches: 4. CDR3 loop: CASRETGGTYEQYF. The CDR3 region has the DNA TGTGCCAGCAGGGAGACAGGGGGCACCTACGAGCAGTACTTC.

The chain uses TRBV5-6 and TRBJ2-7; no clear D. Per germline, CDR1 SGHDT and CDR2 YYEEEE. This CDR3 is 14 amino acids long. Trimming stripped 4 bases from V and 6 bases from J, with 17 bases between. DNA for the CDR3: TGTGCCAGCAGCCTAGGCATTGGGCCAGGCGAGCAGTACTTC. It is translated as CASSLGIGPGEQYF.

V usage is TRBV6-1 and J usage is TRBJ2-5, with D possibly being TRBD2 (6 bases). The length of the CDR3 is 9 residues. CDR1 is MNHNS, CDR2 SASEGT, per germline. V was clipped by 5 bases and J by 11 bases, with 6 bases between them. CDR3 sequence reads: CASSREQYF. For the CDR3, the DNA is TGTGCCAGCAGTCGGGAGCAGTACTTC.